Following are 6 T cell receptor beta chains from one sample sequenced in a study of OX40 agonist ivuxolimab in advanced cancers. The repertoire was sequenced with immunoSEQ multiplex PCR; TCRdb's copy has only in-frame clones and lacks some. In the table there are roughly 72,000 clones, around 94% of which are singletons. Sequencing was performed on CD4+ or CD8+ T cells sorted from blood, taken in a trial of the OX40 agonist ivuxolimab. These receptors all come from an adult with an advanced solid tumor such as melanoma, head and neck, liver or kidney cancer.

J is TRBJ2-7 and V is TRBV28; TRBD1 aligns across 9 bases. Germline CDR1 and CDR2: MDHEN and SYDVKM. V dropped 4 bases and J dropped 5; count of bases not matched to a gene: 12. CDR3 length equals 16 residues. The CDR3 loop is CASSSSLRDRVNEQYF. Written as DNA, the CDR3 is TGTGCCAGCAGTTCCTCCTTAAGGGACAGGGTGAACGAGCAGTACTTC.

The genes are TRBV5-1 and TRBJ2-1, with 12 nucleotides matching TRBD2. Trimming took 3 bases from V and 5 from J; bases not matched to a gene: 0. CDR3 length: 14 residues. Germline-derived CDR1 and CDR2 are SGHRS and YFSETQ. In DNA form, the CDR3 reads TGCGCCAGCAGCTCTAGCGGGGGGGACAATGAGCAGTTCTTC. Its protein is CASSSSGGDNEQFF.

The chain has TRBV11-2 and TRBJ2-3; 7 bases align to TRBD2. The CDR3 extends over 17 amino acids. Trimming took 3 bases from V and 0 from J; bases not matched to a gene: 9. The germline CDR1 and CDR2 sequences are SGHAT and FQNNGV. In DNA, the CDR3 is TGTGCCAGCAGCTTTCGGAGTCGGGGGGTTAGCACAGATACGCAGTATTTT. This gives the protein CASSFRSRGVSTDTQYF.

V gene TRBV19 combines with J gene TRBJ1-3, with 9 bases aligning to TRBD1. Per the germline V gene, CDR1 is LNHDA and CDR2 is SQIVND (reference sequence). V lost 3 bases, J lost 2 bases, and 2 bases stayed unmatched. The CDR3 totals 15 residues. CDR3 DNA: TGTGCCAGTAGTATCGGGACAGGGCCTGGAAACACCATATATTTT. It translates to CASSIGTGPGNTIYF.

The chain has TRBV27 and TRBJ2-7, with D unresolved. Trimming took off 3 bases at V and 2 bases at J, with 11 bases between the two ends. This CDR3 contains 14 residues. Germline lookup yields CDR1 MNHEY and CDR2 SMNVEV (reference sequence). As DNA, the CDR3 is TGTGCCAGCAGTTTGACTGCGAACCCCTACGAGCAGTACTTC. Translated: CASSLTANPYEQYF.

This chain links TRBV2 with TRBJ2-7; 10 nucleotides align to TRBD2. Germline CDR1 reads SNHLY; CDR2 reads FYNNEI. This CDR3 spans 14 amino acids. The trim removed 8 bases at V and 7 bases at J, leaving 11 bases unmatched. The CDR3 nucleotides read TGTGCCAGCGGAGCAGGGACTAGCGCCCAAGAGCAGTACTTC. This sequence encodes CASGAGTSAQEQYF.